Shown below are 2 T cell receptor beta chains from a single sample sequenced in a study of shared clonotypes between healthy human individuals (TCRdb year 2020). Libraries were prepared through the immunoSEQ multiplex PCR assay. TCRdb holds this immuneACCESS table with in-frame rearrangements only. Some clones are missing; in checked studies, unresolved V genes explain under half, and the rest has no known cause. The sample table lists fewer than 850,000 clones, just over 95% of them with a count of one. The ten largest clones add up to over 0.2% of the sample. CD8 naive samples were CD45RO-negative cells positively selected for CCR7, giving a CD45RA+CCR7+ population that excluded TemRA cells. Sequencing was carried out using naive CD8+ T cells sorted from blood. The sample's cell subset or site label, decoded: CD45RA+CCR7+. The receptors here all came from a man aged 25 to 40 in good health.

The gene calls are TRBV7-9 and TRBJ2-7; D is uncertain. The CDR3 runs 11 residues. V shed 5 bases and J shed 3 bases, with 5 bases lying between them. CDR1 is SEHNR and CDR2 is FQNEAQ in the germline V gene (reference sequence). The CDR3 is CASSPVYEQYF. DNA of the CDR3: TGTGCCAGCAGCCCTGTCTACGAGCAGTACTTC.

This clone was counted once. This rearrangement joins TRBV7-9 to TRBJ2-1; TRBD1 matches at 9 bases. The CDR3 totals 15 residues. After removal of 5 bases from V and 7 bases from J, the junction contained 9 bases not matched to a gene. The germline CDR1 and CDR2 sequences are SEHNR and FQNEAQ (reference sequence). The CDR3 reads CASSKPGQGLNEQFF. The CDR3 DNA sequence: TGTGCCAGCAGCAAGCCGGGACAGGGCCTGAATGAGCAGTTCTTC.